Listed here is a single T cell receptor (beta chain). Its antigen is undetermined. The same CDR3 can be traced to other DNA sequences in this sample. Here immunoSEQ multiplex PCR was the method, and the copy in TCRdb shows in-frame clones only, minus some. The sample contains some 390,000 clones, about 88% of which appear only once. The germline CDR1 and CDR2 sequences are ENHRY and SYGVKD. V lost 3 bases, J lost 3 bases, and 3 bases lay in between. The CDR3 sequence is 11 residues long. The data were taken from a study of Ad26.COV2.S vaccination and SARS-CoV-2 variants. Study at large: Participants got Ad26.COV2.S intramuscularly, once or twice 56 days apart.

The treatment was: about 20 received Ad26.COV2.S at low or high dose, single or two shots; roughly five received placebo; per-sample allocation not given. Samples came from day 63 after the first vaccine or placebo injection. Study-wide points: Comparability of non-spike TCR breadth was observed across vaccine and placebo recipients. Higher spike-specific TCR breadth was found in vaccine recipients than in placebo recipients.

This specimen consisted of peripheral blood, obtained in a trial of Ad26.COV2.S vaccine versus placebo. The chain uses TRBV10-3 and TRBJ2-7; D not certain. This receptor was identified in a person aged 18-65 years who received the Ad26.COV2.S COVID-19 vaccine or a placebo. CDR3 in amino acids: CAISEGYEQYF. The CDR3 DNA is TGTGCCATCAGTGAAGGCTACGAGCAGTACTTC.